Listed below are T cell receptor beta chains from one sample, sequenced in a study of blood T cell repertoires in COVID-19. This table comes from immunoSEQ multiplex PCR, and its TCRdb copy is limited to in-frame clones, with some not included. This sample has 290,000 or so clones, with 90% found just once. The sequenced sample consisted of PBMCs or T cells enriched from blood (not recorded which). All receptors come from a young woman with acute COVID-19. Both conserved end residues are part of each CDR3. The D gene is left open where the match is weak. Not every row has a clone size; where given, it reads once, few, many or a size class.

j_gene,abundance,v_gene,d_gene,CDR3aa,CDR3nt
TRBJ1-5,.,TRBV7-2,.,CASTLNHQPQHF,TGTGCCAGCACCCTAAACCATCAGCCCCAGCATTTT
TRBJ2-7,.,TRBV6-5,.,CASSYDRNYDEQYF,TGTGCCAGCAGTTATGACAGAAACTACGACGAGCAGTACTTC
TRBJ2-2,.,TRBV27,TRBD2,CASSLPGLSGRDTGELFF,TGTGCCAGCAGTCTCCCCGGTTTGAGCGGGAGGGACACCGGGGAGCTGTTTTTT
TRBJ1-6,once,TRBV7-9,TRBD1,CASSFGTENSPLHF,TGTGCCAGCAGCTTCGGGACAGAGAATTCACCCCTCCACTTT
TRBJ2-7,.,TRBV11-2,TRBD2,CASSGNSGRGYEQYF,TGTGCCAGCAGTGGAAATAGCGGGAGAGGGTACGAGCAGTACTTC
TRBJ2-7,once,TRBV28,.,CAIAETGTYEQYF,TGTGCCATAGCTGAGACAGGCACCTACGAGCAGTACTTC
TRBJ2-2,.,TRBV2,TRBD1,CASRKRGTGNTGELFF,TGTGCCAGCAGAAAACGCGGGACAGGGAACACCGGGGAGCTGTTTTTT
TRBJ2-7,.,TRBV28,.,CASTSAYEQYF,TGTGCCAGCACCTCCGCCTACGAGCAGTACTTC
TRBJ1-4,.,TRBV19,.,CASSPYVQATNEKLFF,TGTGCCAGTAGTCCCTACGTCCAGGCAACTAATGAAAAACTGTTTTTT
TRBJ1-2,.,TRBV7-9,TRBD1,CASSLGQGDYGYTF,TGTGCCAGCAGCTTAGGACAGGGGGACTATGGCTACACCTTC
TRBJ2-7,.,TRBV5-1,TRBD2,CASSLGAGAVHEQYF,TGCGCCAGCAGCTTGGGGGCGGGAGCGGTCCACGAGCAGTACTTC
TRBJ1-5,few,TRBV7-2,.,CASSQINQPQHF,TGTGCCAGCAGCCAGATCAATCAGCCCCAGCATTTT
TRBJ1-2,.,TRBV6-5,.,CASSYRSTNYGYTF,TGTGCCAGCAGTTATAGATCAACTAACTATGGCTACACCTTC
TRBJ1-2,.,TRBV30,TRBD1,CAWTGQGNYGYTF,TGTGCCTGGACGGGACAGGGTAACTATGGCTACACCTTC
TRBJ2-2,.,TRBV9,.,CASSVESPLDTGELFF,TGTGCCAGCAGCGTAGAGAGCCCCTTAGACACCGGGGAGCTGTTTTTT
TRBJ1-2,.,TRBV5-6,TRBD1,CASSFTGTGNGYTF,TGTGCCAGCAGCTTTACCGGGACAGGGAATGGCTACACCTTC
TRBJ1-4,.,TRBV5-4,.,CASSLDRVNEKLFF,TGTGCCAGCAGCTTGGACAGAGTTAATGAAAAACTGTTTTTT
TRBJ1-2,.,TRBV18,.,CASSPGRQVVYGYTF,TGTGCCAGCTCACCAGGTCGGCAGGTAGTCTATGGCTACACCTTC
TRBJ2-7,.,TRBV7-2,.,CASSSQRSYEQYF,TGTGCCAGCAGCTCCCAGAGGAGCTACGAGCAGTACTTC
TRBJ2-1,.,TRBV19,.,CASSLSRPGHYNEQFF,TGTGCCAGTAGTCTGTCCCGTCCCGGTCACTACAATGAGCAGTTCTTC
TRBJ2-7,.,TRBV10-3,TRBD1,CAIRPAGGELGEQYF,TGTGCCATCCGGCCCGCAGGGGGCGAATTAGGGGAGCAGTACTTC
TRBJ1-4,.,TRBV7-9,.,CASSDQSLEGEKLFF,TGTGCCAGCAGCGACCAATCCTTGGAGGGGGAAAAACTGTTTTTT
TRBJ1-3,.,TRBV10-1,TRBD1,CASLNPGGQNDTIYF,TGCGCCAGCCTTAACCCAGGGGGCCAGAACGACACCATATATTTT
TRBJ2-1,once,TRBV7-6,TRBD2,CASSRTSGSYNEQFF,TGTGCCAGCAGCCGTACTAGCGGGAGTTACAATGAGCAGTTCTTC
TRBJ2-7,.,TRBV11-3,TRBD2,CASSPRLAGGIGYEQYF,TGTGCCAGCAGCCCCAGGTTAGCGGGAGGTATCGGCTACGAGCAGTACTTC
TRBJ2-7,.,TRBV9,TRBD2,CASSESGSSKGGGSSYEQYF,TGTGCCAGCAGCGAATCAGGGTCCTCGAAAGGCGGCGGGAGCTCCTACGAGCAGTACTTC
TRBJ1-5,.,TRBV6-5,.,CASSYSSGGGQPQHF,TGTGCCAGCAGTTACTCGTCCGGGGGAGGGCAGCCCCAGCATTTT
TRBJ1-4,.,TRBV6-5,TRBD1,CASYSPTGSEKLFF,TGTGCCAGTTATTCCCCGACAGGGAGTGAAAAACTGTTTTTT
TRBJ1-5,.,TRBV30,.,CAWSKGAVNQPQHF,TGTGCCTGGAGTAAAGGGGCCGTGAATCAGCCCCAGCATTTT
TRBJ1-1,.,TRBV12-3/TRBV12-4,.,CASSLNRNTEAFF,TGTGCCAGCAGTCTAAACAGGAACACTGAAGCTTTCTTT
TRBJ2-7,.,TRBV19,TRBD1,CASSIRTGREQYF,TGTGCCAGTAGTATTCGGACAGGGCGCGAGCAGTACTTC
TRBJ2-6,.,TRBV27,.,CASSFLGFSGANVLTF,TGTGCCAGCAGTTTTCTCGGTTTCTCTGGGGCCAACGTCCTGACTTTC
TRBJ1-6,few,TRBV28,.,CASSPDNSPLHF,TGTGCCAGCAGCCCCGATAATTCACCCCTCCACTTT
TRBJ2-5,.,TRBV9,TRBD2,CASSLGGGGETQYF,TGTGCCAGCAGCTTAGGCGGGGGGGGAGAGACCCAGTACTTC
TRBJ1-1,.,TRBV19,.,CASSISRGGTEAFF,TGTGCCAGTAGTATATCCAGGGGAGGGACTGAAGCTTTCTTT
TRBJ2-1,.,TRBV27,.,CASSLGGMNQPYNEQFF,TGTGCCAGCAGTTTGGGCGGGATGAACCAACCCTACAATGAGCAGTTCTTC
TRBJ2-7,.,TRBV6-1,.,CASSEALPGRGWYEQYF,TGTGCCAGCAGTGAAGCGCTCCCCGGCAGGGGCTGGTACGAGCAGTACTTC
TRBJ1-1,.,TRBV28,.,CASSLPGQNTEAFF,TGTGCCAGCAGTTTACCGGGACAGAACACTGAAGCTTTCTTT
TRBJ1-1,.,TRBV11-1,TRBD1,CASSLTGGAGTEAFF,TGTGCCAGCAGCTTAACAGGGGGCGCGGGTACTGAAGCTTTCTTT
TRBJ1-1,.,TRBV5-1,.,CASSLESRGGTEAFF,TGCGCCAGCAGCTTGGAAAGTAGGGGGGGAACTGAAGCTTTCTTT
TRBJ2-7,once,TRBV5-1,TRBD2,CASSLELAGGLSYEQYF,TGCGCCAGCAGCCTCGAACTAGCGGGAGGCCTCTCCTACGAGCAGTACTTC
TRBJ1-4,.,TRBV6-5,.,CASSSQRGGNEKLFF,TGTGCCAGCAGCTCCCAACGGGGGGGAAATGAAAAACTGTTTTTT
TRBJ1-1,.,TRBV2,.,CASSPESRNTEAFF,TGTGCCAGCAGCCCCGAGAGTAGGAACACTGAAGCTTTCTTT
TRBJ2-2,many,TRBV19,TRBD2,CAMGPSGSNTGELFF,TGTGCCATGGGGCCTAGCGGGTCGAACACCGGGGAGCTGTTTTTT
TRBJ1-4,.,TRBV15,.,CATSMGGTTNEKLFF,TGTGCCACCAGCATGGGGGGGACAACTAATGAAAAACTGTTTTTT
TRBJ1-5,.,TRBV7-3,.,CASSFKEGQPQHF,TGTGCCAGCAGCTTCAAGGAGGGTCAGCCCCAGCATTTT
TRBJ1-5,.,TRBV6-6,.,CATSGTSNQPQHF,TGTGCCACCTCGGGTACTAGCAATCAGCCCCAGCATTTT
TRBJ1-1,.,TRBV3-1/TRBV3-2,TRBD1,CASSQGQFNTEAFF,TGTGCCAGCAGCCAGGGACAGTTTAACACTGAAGCTTTCTTT
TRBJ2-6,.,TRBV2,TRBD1,CASGGQGGTNVLTF,TGTGCCAGCGGTGGACAGGGTGGGACCAACGTCCTGACTTTC
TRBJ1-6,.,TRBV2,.,CASSTGHNSPLHF,TGTGCCAGCAGTACAGGGCATAATTCACCCCTCCACTTT
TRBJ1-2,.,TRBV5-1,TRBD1,CASSPWTGEDGYTF,TGCGCCAGCAGCCCCTGGACAGGGGAGGACGGCTACACCTTC
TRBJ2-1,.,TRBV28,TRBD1,CASREQGAYNEQFF,TGTGCCAGCAGGGAACAGGGGGCCTACAATGAGCAGTTCTTC
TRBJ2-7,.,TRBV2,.,CASSETPTGFNYEQYF,TGTGCCAGCAGTGAAACCCCAACAGGTTTTAACTACGAGCAGTACTTC
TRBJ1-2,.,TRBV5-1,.,CASSLAQQGYGYTF,TGCGCCAGCAGCTTGGCCCAGCAGGGCTATGGCTACACCTTC